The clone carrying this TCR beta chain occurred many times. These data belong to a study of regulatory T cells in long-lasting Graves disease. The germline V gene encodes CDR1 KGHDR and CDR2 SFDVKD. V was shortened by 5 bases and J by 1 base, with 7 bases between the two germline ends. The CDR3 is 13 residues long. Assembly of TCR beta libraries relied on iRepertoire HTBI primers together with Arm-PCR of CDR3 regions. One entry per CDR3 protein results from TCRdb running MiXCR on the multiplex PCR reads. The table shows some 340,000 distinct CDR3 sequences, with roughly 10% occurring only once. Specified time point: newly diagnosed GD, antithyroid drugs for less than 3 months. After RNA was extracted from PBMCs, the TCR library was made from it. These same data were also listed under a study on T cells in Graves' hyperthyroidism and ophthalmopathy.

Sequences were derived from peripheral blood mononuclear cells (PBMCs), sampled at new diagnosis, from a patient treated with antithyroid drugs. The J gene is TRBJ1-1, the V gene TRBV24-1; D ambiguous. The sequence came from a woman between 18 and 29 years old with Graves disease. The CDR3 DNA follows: TGTGCCACCAGTGGAGCGGCGAACACTGAAGCTTTCTTT. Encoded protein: CATSGAANTEAFF.